A single sample gave rise to the 21 T cell receptor beta chains below, sequenced in a study of T cell responses to AZD1222 COVID-19 vaccine. Clones were sequenced by immunoSEQ multiplex PCR, and TCRdb holds only the in-frame ones, with some missing. The sample has some 97,000 clones, approximately 88% seen once; the top ten hold 16%. The sequencing here drew on peripheral blood, taken on day 0 of AZD1222 vaccination. These receptors all come from an adult in good health.

This chain links TRBV4-2 with TRBJ1-1; D might be TRBD1 (6 bases). The ends were cut back, 4 bases at V and 2 bases at J, with 17 bases in the middle. Per the germline V gene, CDR1 is LGHNA and CDR2 is YNFKEQ. This CDR3 region has 16 residues. The CDR3 region is CASSLITGRLNTEAFF. The CDR3 region has the DNA TGTGCCAGCAGCCTTATCACAGGGCGGCTAAACACTGAAGCTTTCTTT.

The chain has TRBV5-1 and TRBJ1-2; D perhaps matches TRBD1 (5 bases). V lost 1 base to trimming and J lost 2 bases, with 9 bases between them. This CDR3 region has 14 residues. From germline, CDR1 is SGHRS and CDR2 YFSETQ. In DNA, the CDR3 is TGCGCCAGCAGCTTGAGCCCAGGGAACTATGGCTACACCTTC. Translated: CASSLSPGNYGYTF.

This clone is a singleton in its sample. V usage is TRBV10-3 and J usage is TRBJ1-1, with TRBD1 as a possible D gene (6 bases). The V end was cut by 6 bases, the J end by 4 bases, with 15 bases between. The germline V gene encodes CDR1 ENHRY and CDR2 SYGVKD. The CDR3 runs to 14 residues. The CDR3 here is CAISGTRGGTEAFF. Written as DNA, the CDR3 is TGTGCCATCAGCGGAACCAGGGGAGGCACTGAAGCTTTCTTT.

This rearrangement joins TRBV7-6 to TRBJ1-1; D gene uncertain. CDR3 length equals 18 residues. Germline CDR1 reads SGHVS; CDR2 reads FNYEAQ. V was shortened by 1 base and J by 1 base, with 19 bases between the two germline ends. Here the CDR3 reads CASSLDEWSRNKNTEAFF. Written as DNA, the CDR3 is TGTGCCAGCAGCTTAGACGAGTGGTCGAGAAACAAGAACACTGAAGCTTTCTTT. The full variable domain, rest sourced from reference TRBV7-6 and TRBJ1-1, is GAGVSQSPRYKVTKRGQDVALRCDPISGHVSLYWYRQALGQGPEFLTYFNYEAQQDKSGLPNDRFSAERPEGSISTLTIQRTEQRDSAMYRCASSLDEWSRNKNTEAFFGQGTRLTVV.

The chain employs TRBV10-1 and TRBJ2-4, with D possibly being TRBD2 (5 bases). V lost 2 bases, J lost 0 bases, and 8 bases lay in between. Germline lookup yields CDR1 WNHNN and CDR2 SYGVQD (reference sequence). CDR3 size: 15 residues. The CDR3 bases are TGCGCCAGCAGTGAGCGGGGTGAAGCCAAAAACATTCAGTACTTC. It yields the protein CASSERGEAKNIQYF.

This chain links TRBV7-6 with TRBJ2-7, with D tentatively TRBD1 (5 bases). Germline CDR1 SGHVS, CDR2 FNYEAQ. The CDR3 is 15 residues long. Trimming stripped 1 base from V and 6 bases from J, with 16 bases between. CDR3 in amino acids: CASSLERQGTPEQYF. DNA for the CDR3: TGTGCCAGCAGCTTAGAGAGGCAGGGCACACCCGAGCAGTACTTC.

In the case of this clone: A junction boundary mismatches the germline segment, possibly from a read error. The J gene is TRBJ2-2, the V gene TRBV3-1 (or the pseudogene TRBV3-2); D is ambiguous. This CDR3 has 14 residues. Germline values: CDR1 LGHDT, CDR2 YNNKEL (reference sequence). The CDR3 sequence is CTSSQGFTTGELFF. CDR3 nucleotide sequence: TGTACCAGCTCCCAAGGGTTCACCACCGGGGAGCTGTTTTTT.

In regard to this clone: At one of its ends the junction is not consistent with the germline gene, which may arise from a read error. This rearrangement joins TRBV19 to TRBJ1-4, with a weak D call TRBD1 (5 bases). The CDR3 is 13 amino acids. Germline lookup yields CDR1 LNHDA and CDR2 SQIVND (reference sequence). CDR3 protein: CASQGRFVEKLFF. CDR3 in DNA: TGTGCCAGTCAGGGACGGTTCGTGGAAAAATTGTTTTTT.

V usage is TRBV28 and J usage is TRBJ2-7; D unresolved. Germline values: CDR1 MDHEN, CDR2 SYDVKM. Trimming shortened V by 7 bases and J by 5 bases, and 18 bases separated the two germline ends. The CDR3 spans 14 residues. The CDR3 DNA follows: TGTGCCAGCAACCGCCGGCGCCAGTTTGACGAGCAGTACTTC. It encodes CASNRRRQFDEQYF. Complete variable domain (other parts from reference TRBV28 and TRBJ2-7): DVKVTQSSRYLVKRTGEKVFLECVQDMDHENMFWYRQDPGLGLRLIYFSYDVKMKEKGDIPEGYSVSREKKERFSLILESASTNQTSMYLCASNRRRQFDEQYFGPGTRLTVT.

The chain joins TRBV9 to TRBJ1-5, with TRBD1 identical over 9 bases. V shed 0 bases, J shed 4 bases, and the junction held 14 bases outside the gene matches. CDR3 length: 19 amino acids. Per the germline V gene, CDR1 is SGDLS and CDR2 is YYNGEE. The CDR3 sequence is CASSVGTLEDRGWNQPQHF. CDR3 bases: TGTGCCAGCAGCGTAGGTACTTTAGAGGACAGGGGTTGGAATCAGCCCCAGCATTTT.

This chain joins TRBV9 and TRBJ2-3; 8 bases agree with TRBD2. This CDR3 has 20 residues. The ends lost 4 bases at V and 8 bases at J; junction bases unmatched: 27. CDR1 and CDR2 from the germline V gene are SGDLS and YYNGEE. CDR3 amino acids: CASSPREARSGGRVYGTQYF. The CDR3 DNA reads TGTGCCAGCAGCCCCCGAGAGGCTCGCTCGGGGGGGCGGGTTTACGGTACGCAGTATTTT.

The chain is built from TRBV11-3 and TRBJ2-1; D might be TRBD1 (5 bases). The CDR3 totals 13 residues. Trimming took 3 bases from V and 6 from J, leaving 9 bases between them. CDR1 and CDR2 from the germline V gene are SGHNT and YENEEA. CDR3 in amino acids: CASSLADINEQFF. CDR3 nucleotides: TGTGCCAGCAGCTTGGCGGACATCAATGAGCAGTTCTTC.

V is TRBV4-1 and J is TRBJ1-5; D is possibly TRBD1 (6 bases). CDR1 and CDR2 from the germline V gene are MGHRA and YSYEKL. V was clipped by 0 bases and J by 2 bases, with 11 bases between them. The CDR3 consists of 16 residues. The CDR3, as DNA: TGCGCCAGCAGCCAAGATACAGGGTCGCGCAATCAGCCCCAGCATTTT. Amino acids: CASSQDTGSRNQPQHF.

The chain couples TRBV7-8 to TRBJ1-2, with D possibly matching TRBD1 (6 bases). The CDR3 length is 14 residues. Germline V CDR1 and CDR2: SGHVS, FQNEAQ. Trimming removed 5 bases from V and 8 bases from J, with 18 bases in between. CDR3 in amino acids: CASSPIGGRGGYTF. The CDR3 DNA reads as TGTGCCAGCAGCCCCATAGGGGGGCGTGGAGGCTACACCTTC.

In DNA form, the CDR3 reads TGTGCCAGCAGCCCTCAGGGGGACTCCTACAATGAGCAGTTCTTC. It is translated as CASSPQGDSYNEQFF. The gene calls are TRBV9 and TRBJ2-1; TRBD1 aligns across 7 bases. This CDR3 comprises 15 residues. Germline CDR1 reads SGDLS; CDR2 reads YYNGEE. After removal of 4 bases from V and 0 bases from J, the junction contained 4 bases not matched to a gene. Filled out from reference TRBV9 and TRBJ2-1, the complete variable domain reads DSGVTQTPKHLITATGQRVTLRCSPRSGDLSVYWYQQSLDQGLQFLIQYYNGEERAKGNILERFSAQQFPDLHSELNLSSLELGDSALYFCASSPQGDSYNEQFFGPGTRLTVL.

This chain uses TRBV5-5 with TRBJ1-4, with D hard to call. The V end lost 0 bases, the J end lost 3 bases, and 6 bases lay between the germline ends. Germline V CDR1 and CDR2: SGHKS, YYEKEE (reference sequence). CDR3 size: 14 residues. CDR3 in DNA: TGTGCCAGCAGCTTGGCGCGGTCTAATGAAAAACTGTTTTTT. Translation gives CASSLARSNEKLFF.

The genes are TRBV9 and TRBJ2-1; a weak D match, TRBD2 (7 bases). Trimming left V 0 bases short and J 4 bases short, with 11 bases between. Germline-derived CDR1 and CDR2 are SGDLS and YYNGEE. This CDR3 is built from 15 residues. CDR3 coding DNA: TGTGCCAGCAGCGTAGGGAGCGGGACATACAATGAGCAGTTCTTC. Translated: CASSVGSGTYNEQFF. The full variable domain, its missing parts supplied by reference TRBV9 and TRBJ2-1, is DSGVTQTPKHLITATGQRVTLRCSPRSGDLSVYWYQQSLDQGLQFLIQYYNGEERAKGNILERFSAQQFPDLHSELNLSSLELGDSALYFCASSVGSGTYNEQFFGPGTRLTVL.

The table lists this clone with a few counts. The sample carries other DNA sequences with the same CDR3. The chain combines TRBV5-1 with TRBJ1-4; no definite D call. The CDR3 extends over 15 amino acids. The V end was cut by 0 bases, the J end by 0 bases, with 6 bases between. The germline CDR1 and CDR2 sequences are SGHRS and YFSETQ. The CDR3 coding sequence is TGCGCCAGCAGCTTGGGGGGAACAACTAATGAAAAACTGTTTTTT. Translation gives CASSLGGTTNEKLFF. Using reference TRBV5-1 and TRBJ1-4 for the parts outside the CDR3, the full variable domain is KAGVTQTPRYLIKTRGQQVTLSCSPISGHRSVSWYQQTPGQGLQFLFEYFSETQRNKGNFPGRFSGRQFSNSRSEMNVSTLELGDSALYLCASSLGGTTNEKLFFGSGTQLSVL.

This chain uses TRBV9 with TRBJ2-1; TRBD1 might be the D (5 bases). This CDR3 region has 14 residues. Between the trimmed V and J ends, which lost 1 base and 7 bases, there was a span of 12 bases. CDR1 is SGDLS, CDR2 YYNGEE, per germline. The CDR3 here is CASSVWQGGNEQFF. CDR3 nucleotides: TGTGCCAGCAGCGTATGGCAGGGTGGGAATGAGCAGTTCTTC.

The chain uses TRBV3-1 (or the pseudogene TRBV3-2) and TRBJ2-6; D perhaps matches TRBD1 (6 bases). V lost 5 bases and J lost 3, with 17 bases in between. Per germline, CDR1 LGHDT and CDR2 YNNKEL (reference sequence). CDR3 size: 17 residues. CDR3: CASSFRGRLDGANVLTF. The CDR3 nucleotides read TGTGCCAGCAGCTTCAGGGGAAGGTTAGATGGGGCCAACGTCCTGACTTTC.

The chain recombines TRBV2 with TRBJ2-7, with 9 bases identical to TRBD1. Per the germline V gene, CDR1 is SNHLY and CDR2 is FYNNEI. The CDR3 contains 15 residues. Trimming took 2 bases from V and 11 from J; bases not matched to a gene: 13. CDR3 in DNA: TGTGCCAGCAGTGAAAGGTCACAGGGGGCAGGCGCGGAGTACTTC. Its translation is CASSERSQGAGAEYF.